This T cell receptor beta chain was recovered during a study of shared clonotypes between healthy human individuals. Whole-study context: Donors had three CD4 naive, three CD4 memory, two CD8 naive and one CD8 memory plate apiece.

Comments on this clone: What it recognizes is unknown.

Whole-study findings and limits: Compared with memory subsets, naive subsets generally had larger estimated richness.

This CDR3 is built from 17 residues. Germline assignment: CDR1 SGDLS and CDR2 YYNGEE. The trim removed 6 bases at V and 6 bases at J, leaving 16 bases unmatched. The table came from immunoSEQ multiplex PCR; TCRdb's copy has only in-frame clones and leaves some out. The sample lists roughly 2.5 million clones; over 85% were seen once. This receptor was taken from a young man in good health. The J gene is TRBJ2-2, the V gene TRBV9; 8 bases are shared with TRBD2. The sample taken for sequencing was naive CD4+ T cells sorted from blood. Subset reported: CD45RA+ positively selected. For the CDR3, the DNA is TGTGCCAGCACCCCAGGCCCCAGCGGGAGCACCCCCGGGGAGCTGTTTTTT. It specifies CASTPGPSGSTPGELFF.